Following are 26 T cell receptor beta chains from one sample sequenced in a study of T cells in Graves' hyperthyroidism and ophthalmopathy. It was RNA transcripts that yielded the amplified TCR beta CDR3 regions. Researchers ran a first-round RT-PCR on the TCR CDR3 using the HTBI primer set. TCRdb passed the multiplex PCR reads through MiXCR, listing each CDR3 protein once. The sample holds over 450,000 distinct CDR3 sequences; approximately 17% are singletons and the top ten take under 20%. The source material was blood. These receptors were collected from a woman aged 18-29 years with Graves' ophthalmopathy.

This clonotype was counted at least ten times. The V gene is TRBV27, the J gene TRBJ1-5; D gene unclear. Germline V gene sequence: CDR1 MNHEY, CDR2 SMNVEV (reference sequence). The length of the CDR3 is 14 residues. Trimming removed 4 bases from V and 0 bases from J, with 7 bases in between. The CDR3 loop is CASSWKDSNQPQHF. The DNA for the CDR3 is TGTGCCAGCAGTTGGAAGGATAGCAATCAGCCCCAGCATTTT.

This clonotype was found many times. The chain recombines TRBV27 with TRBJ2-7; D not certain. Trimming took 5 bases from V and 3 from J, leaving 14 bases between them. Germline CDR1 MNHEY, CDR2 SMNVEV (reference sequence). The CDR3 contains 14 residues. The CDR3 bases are TGTGCCAGCAGTCCCGTGGAGTCAAGCTACGAGCAGTACTTC. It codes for CASSPVESSYEQYF.

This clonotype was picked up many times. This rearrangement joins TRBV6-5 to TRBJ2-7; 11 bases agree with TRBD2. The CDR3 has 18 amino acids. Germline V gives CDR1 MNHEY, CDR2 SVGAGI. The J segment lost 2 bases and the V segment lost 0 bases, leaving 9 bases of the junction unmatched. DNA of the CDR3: TGTGCCAGCAGTTACTCGACAGGGACTAGCGGCTTCACCTACGAGCAGTACTTC. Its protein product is CASSYSTGTSGFTYEQYF.

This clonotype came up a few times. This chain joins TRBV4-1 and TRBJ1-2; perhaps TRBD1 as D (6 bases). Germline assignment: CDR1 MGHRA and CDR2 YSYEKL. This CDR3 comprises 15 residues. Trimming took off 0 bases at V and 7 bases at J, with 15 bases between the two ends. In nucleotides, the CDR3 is TGCGCCAGCAGCCAAGATGAGGGGGACTGGCTTGGCTACACCTTC. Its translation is CASSQDEGDWLGYTF.

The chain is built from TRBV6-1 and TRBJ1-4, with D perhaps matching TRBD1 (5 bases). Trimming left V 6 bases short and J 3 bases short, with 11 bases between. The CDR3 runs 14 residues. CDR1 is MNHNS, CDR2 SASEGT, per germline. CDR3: CASRTGGANEKLFF. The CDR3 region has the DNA TGTGCCAGCAGGACCGGGGGGGCTAATGAAAAACTGTTTTTT.

CDR3 DNA sequence: TGTGCCAGCAGCTCTCAAGGGGGACAAGAGACCCAGTACTTC. This encodes CASSSQGGQETQYF. This chain connects TRBV11-2 to TRBJ2-5; D is possibly TRBD1 (6 bases). V was clipped by 4 bases and J by 2 bases, with 11 bases between them. Germline CDR1 SGHAT, CDR2 FQNNGV. This CDR3 is built from 14 residues.

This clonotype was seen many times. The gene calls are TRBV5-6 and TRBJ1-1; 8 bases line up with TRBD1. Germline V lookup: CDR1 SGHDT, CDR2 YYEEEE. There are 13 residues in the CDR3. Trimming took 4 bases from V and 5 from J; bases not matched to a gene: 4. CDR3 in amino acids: CASSTGGDTEAFF. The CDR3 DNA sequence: TGTGCCAGCAGCACAGGGGGGGATACTGAAGCTTTCTTT.

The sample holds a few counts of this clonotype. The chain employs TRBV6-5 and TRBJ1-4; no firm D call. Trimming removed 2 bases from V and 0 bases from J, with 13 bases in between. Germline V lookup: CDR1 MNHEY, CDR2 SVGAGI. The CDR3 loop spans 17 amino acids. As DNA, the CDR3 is TGTGCCAGCAGTTACAGGACGGCAAAAGCAACTAATGAAAAACTGTTTTTT. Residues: CASSYRTAKATNEKLFF.

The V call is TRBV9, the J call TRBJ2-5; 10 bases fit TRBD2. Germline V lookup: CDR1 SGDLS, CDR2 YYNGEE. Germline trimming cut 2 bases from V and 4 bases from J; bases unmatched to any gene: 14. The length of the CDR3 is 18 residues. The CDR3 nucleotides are TGTGCCAGCAGCGTTGGGGTTAGCGGGGGGTCCCCCGGAGAGACCCAGTACTTC. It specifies CASSVGVSGGSPGETQYF.

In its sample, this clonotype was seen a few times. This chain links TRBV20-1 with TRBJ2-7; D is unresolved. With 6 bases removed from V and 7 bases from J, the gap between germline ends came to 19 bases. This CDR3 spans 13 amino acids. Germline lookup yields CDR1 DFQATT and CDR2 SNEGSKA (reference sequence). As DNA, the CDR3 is TGCAGTGCGCTGGACCCCTCCGCGGTGGAGCAGTACTTC. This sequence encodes CSALDPSAVEQYF.

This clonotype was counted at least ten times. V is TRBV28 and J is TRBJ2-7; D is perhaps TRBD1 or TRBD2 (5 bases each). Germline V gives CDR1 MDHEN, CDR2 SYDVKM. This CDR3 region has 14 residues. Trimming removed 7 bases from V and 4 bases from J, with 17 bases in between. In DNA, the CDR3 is TGTGCCAGCACCTCGAGGGAACCAGGGTACGAGCAGTACTTC. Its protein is CASTSREPGYEQYF.

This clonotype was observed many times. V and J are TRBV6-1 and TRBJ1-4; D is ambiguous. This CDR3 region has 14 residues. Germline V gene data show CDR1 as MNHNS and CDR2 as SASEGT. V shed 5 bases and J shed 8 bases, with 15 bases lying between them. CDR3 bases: TGTGCCAGCAGTCTTGACGGTCCGTGGGAAAAACTGTTTTTT. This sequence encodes CASSLDGPWEKLFF.

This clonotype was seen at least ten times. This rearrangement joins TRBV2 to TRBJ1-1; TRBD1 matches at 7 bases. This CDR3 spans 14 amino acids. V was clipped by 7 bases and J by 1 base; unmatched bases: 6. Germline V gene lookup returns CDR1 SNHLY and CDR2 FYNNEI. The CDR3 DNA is TGTGCCAGCATCTACAGGGGACGGAACACTGAAGCTTTCTTT. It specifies CASIYRGRNTEAFF.

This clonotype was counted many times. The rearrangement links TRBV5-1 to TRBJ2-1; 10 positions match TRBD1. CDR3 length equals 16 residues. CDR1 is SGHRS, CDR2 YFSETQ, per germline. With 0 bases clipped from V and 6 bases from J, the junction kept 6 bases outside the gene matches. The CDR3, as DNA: TGCGCCAGCAGCTTGGCGGGGACAGGGGAGGGCAATGAGCAGTTCTTC. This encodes CASSLAGTGEGNEQFF.

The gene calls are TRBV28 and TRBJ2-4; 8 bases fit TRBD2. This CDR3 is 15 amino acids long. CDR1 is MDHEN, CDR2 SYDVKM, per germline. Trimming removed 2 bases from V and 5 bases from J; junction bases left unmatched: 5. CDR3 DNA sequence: TGTGCCAGCAGTTTAACGGGAGGGCCCCAAAACATTCAGTACTTC. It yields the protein CASSLTGGPQNIQYF.

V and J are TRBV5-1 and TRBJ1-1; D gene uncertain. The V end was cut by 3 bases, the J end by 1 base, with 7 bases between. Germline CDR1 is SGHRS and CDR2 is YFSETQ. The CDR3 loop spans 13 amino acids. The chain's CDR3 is CASSYGKNTEAFF. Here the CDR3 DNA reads TGCGCCAGCAGCTATGGGAAGAACACTGAAGCTTTCTTT.

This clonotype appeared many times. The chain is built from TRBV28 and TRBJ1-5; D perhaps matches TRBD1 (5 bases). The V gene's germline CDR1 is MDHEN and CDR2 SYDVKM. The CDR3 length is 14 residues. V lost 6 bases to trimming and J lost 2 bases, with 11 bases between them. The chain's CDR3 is CASSIRQRNQPQHF. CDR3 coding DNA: TGTGCCAGCAGCATAAGACAGCGCAATCAGCCCCAGCATTTT. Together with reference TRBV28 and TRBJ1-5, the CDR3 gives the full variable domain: DVKVTQSSRYLVKRTGEKVFLECVQDMDHENMFWYRQDPGLGLRLIYFSYDVKMKEKGDIPEGYSVSREKKERFSLILESASTNQTSMYLCASSIRQRNQPQHFGDGTRLSIL.

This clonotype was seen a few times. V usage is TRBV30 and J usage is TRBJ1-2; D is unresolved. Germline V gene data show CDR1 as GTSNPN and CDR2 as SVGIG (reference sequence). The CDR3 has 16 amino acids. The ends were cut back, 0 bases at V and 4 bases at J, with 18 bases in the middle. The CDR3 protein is CAWSVTLTLTIYGYTF. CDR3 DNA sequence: TGTGCCTGGAGTGTAACCCTAACCCTTACCATCTATGGCTACACCTTC.

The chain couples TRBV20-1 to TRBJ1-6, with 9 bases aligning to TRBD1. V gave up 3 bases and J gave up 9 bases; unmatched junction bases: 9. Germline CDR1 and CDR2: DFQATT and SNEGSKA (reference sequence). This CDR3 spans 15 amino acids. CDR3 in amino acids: CSASETGGEISPLHF. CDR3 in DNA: TGCAGTGCTAGTGAAACAGGGGGCGAGATTTCACCCCTCCACTTT.

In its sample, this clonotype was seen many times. The CDR3 here is CASSEEVGYNEQFF. The CDR3, as DNA: TGTGCCAGCAGTGAAGAGGTGGGCTACAATGAGCAGTTCTTC. This chain connects TRBV2 to TRBJ2-1; D is undetermined. The V and J ends lost 1 base and 3 bases respectively, with 7 bases between them. The CDR3 is 14 residues long. Germline V gene sequence: CDR1 SNHLY, CDR2 FYNNEI.

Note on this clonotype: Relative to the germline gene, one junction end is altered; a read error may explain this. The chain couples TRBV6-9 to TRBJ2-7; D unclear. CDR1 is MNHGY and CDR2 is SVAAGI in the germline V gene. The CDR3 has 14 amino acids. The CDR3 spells CASSKGRPTYEQYF. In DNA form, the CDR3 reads TGCGCCAGCAGCAAAGGACGGCCAACCTACGAGCAGTACTTC.

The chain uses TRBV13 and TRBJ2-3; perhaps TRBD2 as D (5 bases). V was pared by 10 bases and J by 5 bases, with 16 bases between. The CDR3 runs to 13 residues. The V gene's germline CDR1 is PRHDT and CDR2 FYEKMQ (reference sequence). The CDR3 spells CATLGGAGDTQYF. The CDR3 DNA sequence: TGTGCCACCCTAGGAGGTGCAGGAGATACGCAGTATTTT.

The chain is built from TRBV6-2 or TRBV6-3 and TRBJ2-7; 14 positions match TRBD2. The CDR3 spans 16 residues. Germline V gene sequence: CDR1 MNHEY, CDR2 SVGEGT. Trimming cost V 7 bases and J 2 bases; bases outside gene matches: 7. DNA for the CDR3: TGTGCCAGCACCCTTTCGACTAGCGGGAGGGCCTACGAGCAGTACTTC. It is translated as CASTLSTSGRAYEQYF.

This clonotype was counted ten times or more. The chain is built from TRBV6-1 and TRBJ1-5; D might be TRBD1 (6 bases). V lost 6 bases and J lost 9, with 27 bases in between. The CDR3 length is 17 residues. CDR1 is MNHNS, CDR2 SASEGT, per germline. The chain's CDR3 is CASRDYADSRNQWPQHF. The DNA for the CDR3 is TGTGCCAGCAGAGACTACGCGGACAGCCGCAATCAGTGGCCCCAGCATTTT.

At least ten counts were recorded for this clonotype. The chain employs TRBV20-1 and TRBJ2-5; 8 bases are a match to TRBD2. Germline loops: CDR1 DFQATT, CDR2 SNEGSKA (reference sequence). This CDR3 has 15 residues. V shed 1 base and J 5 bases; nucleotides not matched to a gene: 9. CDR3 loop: CSARGFGGGGETQYF. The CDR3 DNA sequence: TGCAGTGCTAGAGGGTTCGGGGGGGGCGGGGAGACCCAGTACTTC.

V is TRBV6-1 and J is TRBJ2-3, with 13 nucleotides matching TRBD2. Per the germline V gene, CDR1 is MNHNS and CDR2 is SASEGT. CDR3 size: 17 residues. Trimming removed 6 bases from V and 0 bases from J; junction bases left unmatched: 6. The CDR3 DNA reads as TGTGCCAGCAGACTAGCGGGGGGGATCATTAGCACAGATACGCAGTATTTT. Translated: CASRLAGGIISTDTQYF.